This T cell receptor (beta chain) was obtained from a study of T cell responses to AZD1222 COVID-19 vaccine. This clone occurred a few times. Germline CDR1 and CDR2: MNHEY and SMNVEV (reference sequence). The CDR3 is made up of 16 amino acids. Trimming pared 0 bases from V and 7 bases from J, leaving 16 bases between. The data were produced by immunoSEQ multiplex PCR, yet TCRdb's version contains in-frame clones alone and is incomplete. The sample consists of 95,000 to 150,000 clones, 75% to 85% of them appearing once. This sequence was found in an adult who received the AZD1222 COVID-19 vaccine. J is TRBJ2-1 and V is TRBV27, with D perhaps TRBD1 or TRBD2 (5 bases each). Sequencing used peripheral blood, obtained 28 days after the second AZD1222 dose. The CDR3 DNA follows: TGTGCCAGCAGTTTATCGAGGGTGGCCGGACAAAATGAGCAGTTCTTC. Its translation is CASSLSRVAGQNEQFF.